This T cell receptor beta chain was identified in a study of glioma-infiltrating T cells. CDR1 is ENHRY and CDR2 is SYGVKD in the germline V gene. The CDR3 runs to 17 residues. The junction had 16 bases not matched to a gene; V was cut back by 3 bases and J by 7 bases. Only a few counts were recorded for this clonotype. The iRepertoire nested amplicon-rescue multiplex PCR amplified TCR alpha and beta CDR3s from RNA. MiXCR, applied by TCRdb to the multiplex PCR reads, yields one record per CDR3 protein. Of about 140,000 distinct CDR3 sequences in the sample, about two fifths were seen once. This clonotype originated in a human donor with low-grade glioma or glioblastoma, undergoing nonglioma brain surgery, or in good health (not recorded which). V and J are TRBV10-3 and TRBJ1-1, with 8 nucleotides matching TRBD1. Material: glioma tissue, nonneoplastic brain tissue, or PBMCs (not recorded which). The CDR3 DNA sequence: TGTGCCATCAGTGAAAATCGAGGGACAGGAGGTGTTGGTGAAGCTTTCTTT. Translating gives CAISENRGTGGVGEAFF.